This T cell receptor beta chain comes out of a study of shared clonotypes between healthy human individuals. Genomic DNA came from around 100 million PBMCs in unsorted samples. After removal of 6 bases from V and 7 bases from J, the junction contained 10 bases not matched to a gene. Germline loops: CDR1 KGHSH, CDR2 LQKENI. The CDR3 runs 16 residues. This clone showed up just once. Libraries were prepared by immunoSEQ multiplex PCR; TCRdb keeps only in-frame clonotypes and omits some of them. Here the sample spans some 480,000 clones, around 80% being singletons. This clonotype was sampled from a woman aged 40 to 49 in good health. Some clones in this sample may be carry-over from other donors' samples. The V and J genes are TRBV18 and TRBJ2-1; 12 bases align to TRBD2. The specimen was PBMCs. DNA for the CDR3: TGTGCCAGCTCGCCGCTAGCGGGAGGGCCGAGGAATGAGCAGTTCTTC. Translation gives CASSPLAGGPRNEQFF.